This T cell receptor (beta chain) was recorded in a study of cytomegalovirus exposure and HLA in healthy donors. CDR1 and CDR2 (germline): PRHDT, FYEKMQ (reference sequence). The V end was cut by 6 bases, the J end by 9 bases, with 24 bases between. The CDR3 consists of 16 residues. Sequencing used immunoSEQ multiplex PCR; TCRdb keeps in-frame clones, though not all of them. In the table there are approximately 170,000 clones, around four fifths of which are singletons. The chain is built from TRBV13 and TRBJ2-1; possibly TRBD2 for D (7 bases). The sequence was obtained from a man younger than 40 in good health and CMV-seropositive. Specimen: PBMCs. CDR3 protein: CASRRRDGGRRGEQFF. The CDR3 nucleotides are TGTGCCAGCAGGCGAAGGGACGGGGGGCGGAGGGGTGAGCAGTTCTTC.